Following are 20 T cell receptor beta chains from one sample sequenced in a study of T-cell memory formation after mild COVID-19. Each CDR3 protein is one row after TCRdb ran MiXCR on the 5' RACE reads. The sample has roughly 500,000 distinct CDR3 sequences; roughly 22% are singletons. Sequences were obtained from PBMCs or a T cell subset sorted from them (not recorded which). Every receptor here comes from an adult woman who had mild COVID-19 (a few samples of this study predate the infection). Cell type and time point are not known.

The chain combines TRBV11-2 with TRBJ1-1; 10 bases fit TRBD1. Trimming at V came to 5 bases and at J to 10 bases, leaving 7 bases not matched to a gene. This CDR3 has 13 amino acids. Germline V CDR1 and CDR2: SGHAT, FQNNGV. The DNA of the CDR3 is TGTGCCAGCAGCATCGACAGGGGGCGCGGAGCTTTCTTT. It yields the protein CASSIDRGRGAFF.

This clonotype was seen more than once but under ten times. V gene TRBV6-5 combines with J gene TRBJ1-5; 9 positions match TRBD1. Germline CDR1 MNHEY, CDR2 SVGAGI. J gave up 6 bases and V 6 bases, and 9 bases lay outside the gene matches. The CDR3 contains 15 residues. The CDR3 region has the DNA TGTGCCAGCAGCCCGGGACAGGGTGGAGGTCAGCCCCAGCATTTT. This sequence encodes CASSPGQGGGQPQHF.

This clonotype was counted only a few times. The chain recombines TRBV12-3 or TRBV12-4 with TRBJ1-1; D is perhaps TRBD1 (6 bases). CDR3 length equals 15 residues. The germline V and J ends were trimmed by 6 bases and 3 bases, with 17 bases remaining between them. DNA for the CDR3: TGTGCCAGCAGCCTATTTGGACAGTCCGACACTGAAGCTTTCTTT. This sequence encodes CASSLFGQSDTEAFF.

The chain is built from TRBV6-5 and TRBJ2-7; possible D gene TRBD1, 6 bases. The CDR3 length is 12 residues. V shed 5 bases and J shed 7 bases, with 12 bases lying between them. Germline loops: CDR1 MNHEY, CDR2 SVGAGI. The CDR3 DNA reads TGTGCCAGCAGTAGACAAACAGGGGAGCAGTACTTC. As protein: CASSRQTGEQYF.

V and J are TRBV7-9 and TRBJ2-1, with 9 bases aligning to TRBD1. The CDR3 spans 15 residues. Germline V gene lookup returns CDR1 SEHNR and CDR2 FQNEAQ (reference sequence). The trim removed 5 bases at V and 8 bases at J, leaving 10 bases unmatched. The CDR3 protein is CASSPYRGRGDEQFF. In nucleotides, the CDR3 is TGTGCCAGCAGCCCCTACAGGGGGCGCGGCGATGAGCAGTTCTTC.

With regard to this clonotype: Compared with germline, one end of the junction differs, possibly owing to a read error. The chain links TRBV12-3 or TRBV12-4 to TRBJ2-5, with a possible D match to TRBD2 (6 bases). The length of the CDR3 is 12 residues. The CDR3, as DNA: TGTGCCAGCAGTTCCGGGACTTTAGTCTCCCACTTC. Translating it yields CASSSGTLVSHF.

The V call is TRBV15, the J call TRBJ2-7; 7 positions agree with TRBD1. V shed 1 base, J shed 3 bases, and the junction held 6 bases outside the gene matches. This CDR3 has 15 amino acids. Germline V gene data show CDR1 as LNHNV and CDR2 as YYDKDF (reference sequence). CDR3 nucleotide sequence: TGTGCCACCAGCAGAGGTGGGGACAGTGGCTACGAGCAGTACTTC. Protein sequence: CATSRGGDSGYEQYF. The full variable domain, completed using reference TRBV15 and TRBJ2-7, is DAMVIQNPRYQVTQFGKPVTLSCSQTLNHNVMYWYQQKSSQAPKLLFHYYDKDFNNEADTPDNFQSRRPNTSFCFLDIRSPGLGDTAMYLCATSRGGDSGYEQYFGPGTRLTVT.

The genes are TRBV14 and TRBJ2-1, with D perhaps matching TRBD2 (6 bases). V dropped 6 bases and J dropped 9 bases, with 15 bases sitting between them. CDR1 is SGHDN and CDR2 is FVKESK in the germline V gene. This CDR3 has 13 residues. CDR3 residues: CASSEQTRSEQFF. CDR3 coding DNA: TGTGCCAGCAGTGAACAGACTAGAAGTGAGCAGTTCTTC. The full variable domain, in which reference TRBV14 and TRBJ2-1 provide the parts outside the CDR3, is EAGVTQFPSHSVIEKGQTVTLRCDPISGHDNLYWYRRVMGKEIKFLLHFVKESKQDESGMPNNRFLAERTGGTYSTLKVQPAELEDSGVYFCASSEQTRSEQFFGPGTRLTVL.

This clonotype was seen more than once but under ten times. The chain joins TRBV19 to TRBJ2-3, with 11 bases that match TRBD2. The CDR3 spans 18 residues. Germline V lookup: CDR1 LNHDA, CDR2 SQIVND (reference sequence). V dropped 6 bases and J dropped 1; count of bases not matched to a gene: 12. This CDR3 reads CASSPRGVAGGGTDTQYF. CDR3 DNA sequence: TGTGCCAGTAGCCCTAGAGGGGTAGCGGGAGGGGGCACAGATACGCAGTATTTT.

V is TRBV6-2 or TRBV6-3 and J is TRBJ2-1; D is perhaps TRBD2 (6 bases). The CDR3 length is 16 residues. Trimming shortened V by 6 bases and J by 5 bases, and 20 bases separated the two germline ends. Germline V lookup: CDR1 MNHEY, CDR2 SVGEGT. Here the CDR3 reads CASRGLGEAPNNEQFF. The CDR3 DNA follows: TGTGCCAGCAGGGGCCTGGGGGAGGCACCCAACAATGAGCAGTTCTTC.

J is TRBJ1-4 and V is TRBV27, with a possible D match to TRBD1 (5 bases). The CDR3 has 16 amino acids. Deletions cut 3 bases from V and 0 bases from J, with 11 bases between. CDR1 and CDR2 from the germline V gene are MNHEY and SMNVEV (reference sequence). In nucleotides, the CDR3 is TGTGCCAGCAGTTTGTATCAGGGATCAACTAATGAAAAACTGTTTTTT. It encodes CASSLYQGSTNEKLFF.

The V call is TRBV7-6, the J call TRBJ2-5; TRBD1 aligns across 10 bases. The CDR3 is made up of 18 amino acids. The germline V gene encodes CDR1 SGHVS and CDR2 FNYEAQ. V lost 6 bases and J lost 5; bases outside the gene matches: 18. For the CDR3, the DNA is TGTGCCAGCAGACCCGGGACAGGGGAAGGAGGCAGGAGGGAGACCCAGTACTTC. It specifies CASRPGTGEGGRRETQYF.

Here the CDR3 DNA reads TGTGCCAGCACTATACGGGTCTCTGGGGCCAACGTCCTGACTTTC. Translating it yields CASTIRVSGANVLTF. The chain is built from TRBV11-2 and TRBJ2-6; D call uncertain. Germline V CDR1 and CDR2: SGHAT, FQNNGV. V lost 7 bases, J lost 0 bases, and 10 bases lay in between. There are 15 residues in the CDR3.

This clonotype appeared a few times. V and J are TRBV12-3 or TRBV12-4 and TRBJ1-4, with D hard to call. This CDR3 contains 14 residues. Deletions cut 8 bases from V and 8 bases from J, with 18 bases between. The CDR3 sequence: CASRSIEGREKLFF. The CDR3 DNA reads TGTGCCAGCCGTTCAATAGAGGGTCGGGAAAAACTGTTTTTT.

This clonotype was picked up a small number of times. The chain combines TRBV6-2 or TRBV6-3 with TRBJ2-3, with 12 nucleotides matching TRBD2. There are 18 residues in the CDR3. CDR1 and CDR2 from the germline V gene are MNHEY and SVGEGT. The V segment lost 6 bases and the J segment 5 bases; nucleotides outside the gene matches: 15. The CDR3 bases are TGTGCCAGCAGCTCCCCCCCGACTAGCGGGAGACGGGTAGATACGCAGTATTTT. Translation gives CASSSPPTSGRRVDTQYF.

This clonotype has just a few counts. The chain carries TRBV6-5 and TRBJ2-6; 9 nucleotides match TRBD1. This CDR3 is built from 17 residues. CDR1 and CDR2 from the germline V gene are MNHEY and SVGAGI. Germline trimming cut 2 bases from V and 1 base from J; bases unmatched to any gene: 3. For the CDR3, the DNA is TGTGCCAGCAGTTACGGGGACAGGGTATCTGGGGCCAACGTCCTGACTTTC. Translation gives CASSYGDRVSGANVLTF.

In this sample, this clonotype turned up a few times. The chain has TRBV2 and TRBJ2-3; possible D gene TRBD2, 5 bases. Trimming stripped 8 bases from V and 0 bases from J, with 9 bases between. CDR1 and CDR2 from the germline V gene are SNHLY and FYNNEI. CDR3 length equals 13 residues. CDR3 residues: CASQTTSTDTQYF. CDR3 DNA: TGTGCCAGCCAGACTACTAGCACAGATACGCAGTATTTT.

This clonotype was detected a few times. The J gene is TRBJ2-3, the V gene TRBV7-2; the match to TRBD2 covers 7 bases. Per the germline V gene, CDR1 is SGHTA and CDR2 is FQGNSA. The V and J ends lost 1 base and 2 bases, in that order; junction bases with no gene match: 9. This CDR3 spans 17 amino acids. Written as DNA, the CDR3 is TGTGCCAGCAGCTTAGGCCCTAGCGGACGACTCACAGATACGCAGTATTTT. It encodes CASSLGPSGRLTDTQYF. Combining the CDR3 with reference TRBV7-2 and TRBJ2-3 gives the whole variable domain GAGVSQSPSNKVTEKGKDVELRCDPISGHTALYWYRQSLGQGLEFLIYFQGNSAPDKSGLPSDRFSAERTGGSVSTLTIQRTQQEDSAVYLCASSLGPSGRLTDTQYFGPGTRLTVL.

This clonotype was counted between two and nine times. V is TRBV5-5 and J is TRBJ2-2; either TRBD1 or TRBD2 may fit D (5 bases each). The CDR3 has 14 residues. Trimming took 4 bases from V and 9 from J, leaving 16 bases between them. The germline gives CDR1 SGHKS, CDR2 YYEKEE (reference sequence). CDR3 protein: CASSPDSGERELFF. The CDR3 DNA follows: TGTGCCAGCAGCCCAGACAGTGGGGAGCGGGAGCTGTTTTTT.

The chain uses TRBV7-6 and TRBJ1-6; D is unresolved. The CDR3 length is 16 residues. The ends were cut back, 3 bases at V and 4 bases at J, with 13 bases in the middle. Germline lookup yields CDR1 SGHVS and CDR2 FNYEAQ. The CDR3 is CASSFGPPSYNSPLHF. The DNA of the CDR3 is TGTGCCAGCAGCTTCGGTCCTCCTAGTTATAATTCACCCCTCCACTTT.